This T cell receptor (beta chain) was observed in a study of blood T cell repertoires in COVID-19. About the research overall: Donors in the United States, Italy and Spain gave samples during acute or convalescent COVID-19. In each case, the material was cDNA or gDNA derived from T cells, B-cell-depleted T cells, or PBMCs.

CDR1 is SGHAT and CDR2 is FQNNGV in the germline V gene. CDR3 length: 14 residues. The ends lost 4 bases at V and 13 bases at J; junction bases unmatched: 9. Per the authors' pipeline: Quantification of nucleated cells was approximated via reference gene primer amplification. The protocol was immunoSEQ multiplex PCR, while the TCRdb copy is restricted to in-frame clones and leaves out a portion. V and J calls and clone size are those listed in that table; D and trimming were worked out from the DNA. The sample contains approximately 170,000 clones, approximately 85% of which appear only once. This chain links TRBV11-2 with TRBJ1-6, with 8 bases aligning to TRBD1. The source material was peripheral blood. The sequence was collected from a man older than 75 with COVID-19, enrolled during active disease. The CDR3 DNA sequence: TGTGCCAGCAGCTCGAGGACAGGGAACTTTCCCCTCCACTTT. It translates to CASSSRTGNFPLHF.